The 17 T cell receptor beta chains listed next were all sequenced from one sample in a study of T cells expressing NK-cell markers. No DNA is given; TCRdb re-called the 5' RACE reads and lists each CDR3 protein once. This sample's table reports about 390,000 distinct CDR3 sequences. Sequencing was carried out using blood T cells: a sorted CD56 or NKG2C T cell subset, CD4+ or CD8+ T cells, or bulk PBMC T cells (not recorded which). These receptors all come from a woman in her forties or fifties in good health.

The rearrangement joins TRBV6-1 to TRBJ1-1; TCRdb calls TRBD1, which cannot be checked without DNA. Germline CDR1 MNHNS, CDR2 SASEGT. CDR3 length: 12 residues. The CDR3 protein is CASSEGQGQAFF.

J is TRBJ2-7 and V is TRBV29-1; TCRdb picks TRBD1, but there is no DNA to check that call. The CDR3 loop spans 14 amino acids. Germline V CDR1 and CDR2: SQVTM, ANQGSEA. This CDR3 reads CSVRKTGHSYEQYF.

This chain connects TRBV5-6 to TRBJ2-6; the D call from TCRdb, TRBD1, cannot be confirmed without DNA. In germline, CDR1 is SGHDT, CDR2 YYEEEE. The CDR3 contains 15 residues. The chain's CDR3 is CASSFWGTGANVLTF.

The chain joins TRBV10-1 to TRBJ2-1; lacking DNA, the TRBD1 call made by TCRdb goes unchecked. This CDR3 has 16 amino acids. The V gene's germline CDR1 is WNHNN and CDR2 SYGVQD (reference sequence). The CDR3 is CASSESFQGAGQVQFF.

The CDR3 loop reads CASSVGQVNYGYTF. V and J are TRBV9 and TRBJ1-2. The CDR3 length is 14 residues. CDR1 and CDR2 (germline): SGDLS, YYNGEE.

This chain connects TRBV19 to TRBJ2-2; the D call from TCRdb, TRBD1, cannot be confirmed without DNA. CDR1 LNHDA and CDR2 SQIVND come from the germline V gene (reference sequence). CDR3 length equals 16 residues. CDR3 sequence reads: CASSKGDSLNTGELFF.

The V and J genes are TRBV5-1 and TRBJ2-3; as DNA is missing, the TRBD1 call by TCRdb cannot be tested. This CDR3 spans 14 amino acids. From germline, CDR1 is SGHRS and CDR2 YFSETQ. This CDR3 reads CASSFTGTADTQYF. Full variable domain (outside the CDR3, taken from reference TRBV5-1 and TRBJ2-3): KAGVTQTPRYLIKTRGQQVTLSCSPISGHRSVSWYQQTPGQGLQFLFEYFSETQRNKGNFPGRFSGRQFSNSRSEMNVSTLELGDSALYLCASSFTGTADTQYFGPGTRLTVL.

This CDR3 is CSARELAQKELFF. J is TRBJ2-2 and V is TRBV20-1. This CDR3 is 13 amino acids long. Germline CDR1 DFQATT, CDR2 SNEGSKA (reference sequence).

The CDR3 protein is CASSPGGWGEQYF. V and J are TRBV3-1 and TRBJ2-7; TCRdb outputs TRBD1, but without DNA this stays unchecked. This CDR3 region has 13 residues. Germline values: CDR1 LGHDT, CDR2 YNNKEL (reference sequence).

The rearrangement joins TRBV5-5 to TRBJ2-7. The CDR3 spans 12 residues. The germline CDR1 and CDR2 sequences are SGHKS and YYEKEE (reference sequence). The CDR3 is CASSFNNPEQYF.

The chain recombines TRBV15 with TRBJ2-5. The CDR3 has 15 amino acids. Germline CDR1 reads LNHNV; CDR2 reads YYDKDF (reference sequence). The CDR3 spells CATSSPTGNQETQYF.

The V and J genes are TRBV5-1 and TRBJ2-1. Germline-derived CDR1 and CDR2 are SGHRS and YFSETQ. This CDR3 is 13 amino acids long. The chain's CDR3 is CASSAYVVDEQFF.

This rearrangement joins TRBV5-1 to TRBJ1-5; TCRdb outputs TRBD1, but without DNA this stays unchecked. This CDR3 has 15 residues. Per germline, CDR1 SGHRS and CDR2 YFSETQ. The chain's CDR3 is CASSLAPGGDQPQHF.

The CDR3 here is CAILDRLNTEAFF. The genes are TRBV6-5 and TRBJ1-1; TCRdb's D gene call, TRBD1, goes unchecked for lack of DNA. CDR3 length: 13 amino acids. In germline, CDR1 is MNHEY, CDR2 SVGAGI.

The rearrangement uses TRBV20-1 and TRBJ2-2; without DNA, the TCRdb call of TRBD1 cannot be checked. This CDR3 has 14 amino acids. Germline CDR1 and CDR2: DFQATT and SNEGSKA (reference sequence). The CDR3 sequence: CSARGQGGVGELFF.

The J gene is TRBJ2-6, the V gene TRBV20-1; TCRdb calls TRBD1, which cannot be checked without DNA. CDR1 is DFQATT and CDR2 is SNEGSKA in the germline V gene (reference sequence). The CDR3 contains 12 residues. The CDR3 sequence is CSARGDTHVLTF.

The genes are TRBV6-5 and TRBJ1-1. Germline V gene sequence: CDR1 MNHEY, CDR2 SVGAGI. The CDR3 spans 14 residues. The CDR3 loop reads CASSYSPVTPEAFF.